This T cell receptor (beta chain) was identified in a study of T cell responses to AZD1222 COVID-19 vaccine. Comments on this clone: Its antigen is not identified.

Profiling relied on immunoSEQ multiplex PCR, and the TCRdb table lists in-frame clones only, not all of them. The sample records more than 150,000 clones, 80% to 90% being singletons. Study-level results: White British ancestry dominated among donors, who included more females, and clonal diversity was possibly underestimated. Repertoire sampling was restricted to post-peak T cell response timepoints. Nearly half of the spike-specific TCRs reportedly recognize variant regions that carry no mutations.

The CDR3 extends over 19 amino acids. V was shortened by 3 bases and J by 2 bases, with 24 bases between the two germline ends. CDR1 SGDLS and CDR2 YYNGEE come from the germline V gene. The sample in question was peripheral blood, obtained on day 0 of MenACWY control vaccination. The origin of this receptor is an adult in good health. This chain joins TRBV9 and TRBJ2-1, with D perhaps TRBD2 (6 bases). The CDR3 sequence: CASSARQSGGAKTYNEQFF. CDR3 DNA: TGTGCCAGCAGCGCAAGACAGAGCGGCGGGGCAAAAACCTACAATGAGCAGTTCTTC.